A single sample is the source of the 27 T cell receptor beta chains below, sequenced in a study of shared clonotypes between healthy human individuals. Assay used: immunoSEQ multiplex PCR; TCRdb lists only in-frame clones, some missing. The data contain millions of clones, 95% of them seen just once; the ten biggest clones take up approximately 0.13%. The sample taken for sequencing was naive CD4+ T cells sorted from blood. Subset: CD45RA+ positively selected. All receptors derive from a young man in good health.

Points on this clone: Other DNA sequences within the sample encode an identical CDR3. The genes are TRBV5-1 and TRBJ2-6; D is unclear. The V gene lost 0 bases and the J gene lost 4 bases, with 5 bases spanning the gap. Germline values: CDR1 SGHRS, CDR2 YFSETQ. The CDR3 totals 14 residues. CDR3 region: CASSLGPGANVLTF. DNA for the CDR3: TGCGCCAGCAGCTTGGGGCCGGGGGCCAACGTCCTGACTTTC.

The V gene is TRBV5-1, the J gene TRBJ2-3, with D uncertain. This CDR3 is built from 13 residues. Trimming pared 4 bases from V and 1 base from J, leaving 7 bases between. Looked up from germline, CDR1 is SGHRS and CDR2 is YFSETQ. CDR3 sequence (DNA): TGCGCCAGCAGCCCCTGGGGCACAGATACGCAGTATTTT. Translating it yields CASSPWGTDTQYF.

J is TRBJ1-5 and V is TRBV27; 7 nucleotides match TRBD1. The V gene's germline CDR1 is MNHEY and CDR2 SMNVEV (reference sequence). The ends lost 1 base at V and 4 bases at J; junction bases unmatched: 4. The CDR3 is 15 residues long. CDR3 region: CASSLYGTANQPQHF. CDR3 DNA sequence: TGTGCCAGCAGTTTATACGGGACAGCAAATCAGCCCCAGCATTTT.

V is TRBV5-6 and J is TRBJ2-1; D possibly corresponds to TRBD2 (6 bases). The V and J ends lost 6 bases and 1 base respectively, with 8 bases between them. This CDR3 is 13 amino acids long. In germline, CDR1 is SGHDT, CDR2 YYEEEE. DNA for the CDR3: TGTGCCAGCACTGGGGGGTCCTACAATGAGCAGTTCTTC. Translated, it gives CASTGGSYNEQFF.

The chain combines TRBV4-1 with TRBJ1-5; maybe TRBD1 (5 bases). This CDR3 region has 17 residues. Germline V gene data show CDR1 as MGHRA and CDR2 as YSYEKL. V was trimmed by 1 base and J by 6 bases, leaving 19 bases between them. The CDR3 here is CASSQVPGGNAGQPQHF. CDR3 in DNA: TGCGCCAGCAGCCAAGTGCCGGGGGGGAACGCAGGTCAGCCCCAGCATTTT.

This clone was picked up many times. The chain combines TRBV25-1 with TRBJ2-4; a weak D match, TRBD1 (6 bases). The CDR3 has 15 residues. Trimming shortened V by 2 bases and J by 1 base, and 9 bases separated the two germline ends. The V gene's germline CDR1 is MGHDK and CDR2 SYGVNS. Here the CDR3 DNA reads TGTGCCAGCAGTGAAATGGGGGCGGCCAAAAACATTCAGTACTTC. This codes for CASSEMGAAKNIQYF. Combining the CDR3 with reference TRBV25-1 and TRBJ2-4 gives the whole variable domain EADIYQTPRYLVIGTGKKITLECSQTMGHDKMYWYQQDPGMELHLIHYSYGVNSTEKGDLSSESTVSRIRTEHFPLTLESARPSHTSQYLCASSEMGAAKNIQYFGAGTRLSVL.

This clone was seen a few times. The chain uses TRBV21-1 and TRBJ1-4; the D call of TRBD1 is as the table states it, not checked on the DNA. TRBV21-1 is deemed a pseudogene. The CDR3 consists of 19 residues. CDR3 in DNA: TGTGCCAGCAGCAAAGAATGGGGCAACCGTTCAATGAATAGGAAAAAGCTGTTTTTT. Its translation: CASSKEWGNRSMNRKKLFF.

The J gene is TRBJ2-7, the V gene TRBV7-6, with 7 bases fitting TRBD1. V dropped 2 bases and J dropped 7; count of bases not matched to a gene: 14. The germline V gene has CDR1 SGHVS and CDR2 FNYEAQ. The CDR3 has 16 residues. This CDR3 is CASSLFLGTAPGEQYF. The CDR3 nucleotides are TGTGCCAGCAGCTTATTCTTGGGGACAGCCCCAGGAGAGCAGTACTTC.

The chain has TRBV9 and TRBJ2-5; D is possibly TRBD1 (5 bases). The CDR3 has 15 residues. Trimming stripped 2 bases from V and 5 bases from J, with 16 bases between. Germline V gene lookup returns CDR1 SGDLS and CDR2 YYNGEE. CDR3 sequence (DNA): TGTGCCAGCAGCGTCGGCAAAGGGGCAAGGGAGACCCAGTACTTC. Translation: CASSVGKGARETQYF. The whole variable domain, filled in from reference TRBV9 and TRBJ2-5, reads DSGVTQTPKHLITATGQRVTLRCSPRSGDLSVYWYQQSLDQGLQFLIQYYNGEERAKGNILERFSAQQFPDLHSELNLSSLELGDSALYFCASSVGKGARETQYFGPGTRLLVL.

This clone occurred a few times. This chain connects TRBV7-8 to TRBJ2-5; tentatively, D is TRBD1 or TRBD2 (5 bases each). The germline V and J ends were trimmed by 4 bases and 4 bases, with 16 bases remaining between them. CDR3 length: 15 residues. Germline lookup yields CDR1 SGHVS and CDR2 FQNEAQ. CDR3 protein: CASSSAGTQGETQYF. CDR3 bases: TGTGCCAGCAGCTCCGCCGGGACCCAGGGAGAGACCCAGTACTTC.

The J gene is TRBJ1-4, the V gene TRBV30, with TRBD1 matching 7 bases. V lost 5 bases, J lost 8 bases, and 8 bases stayed unmatched. Looked up from germline, CDR1 is GTSNPN and CDR2 is SVGIG (reference sequence). The CDR3 runs to 13 residues. The CDR3 spells CAWSRDRVEKLFF. DNA for the CDR3: TGTGCCTGGTCCCGGGACAGAGTCGAAAAACTGTTTTTT. Filled out from reference TRBV30 and TRBJ1-4, the complete variable domain reads SQTIHQWPATLVQPVGSPLSLECTVEGTSNPNLYWYRQAAGRGLQLLFYSVGIGQISSEVPQNLSASRPQDRQFILSSKKLLLSDSGFYLCAWSRDRVEKLFFGSGTQLSVL.

This rearrangement joins TRBV5-6 to TRBJ1-2; tentatively, D is TRBD1 (5 bases). CDR3 length: 16 amino acids. CDR1 SGHDT and CDR2 YYEEEE come from the germline V gene. V lost 4 bases and J 4 bases, leaving 20 bases between the germline ends. CDR3 protein: CASSLPRLEGTYGYTF. CDR3 nucleotide sequence: TGTGCCAGCAGCCTCCCGAGACTGGAGGGGACCTATGGCTACACCTTC. Based on the CDR3 plus reference TRBV5-6 and TRBJ1-2, the full variable domain is DAGVTQSPTHLIKTRGQQVTLRCSPKSGHDTVSWYQQALGQGPQFIFQYYEEEERQRGNFPDRFSGHQFPNYSSELNVNALLLGDSALYLCASSLPRLEGTYGYTFGSGTRLTVV.

The chain employs TRBV7-2 and TRBJ2-3; 12 bases agree with TRBD2. There are 14 residues in the CDR3. Trimming at V came to 6 bases and at J to 6 bases, leaving 4 bases not matched to a gene. Per germline, CDR1 SGHTA and CDR2 FQGNSA. In DNA form, the CDR3 reads TGTGCCAGCAGGACTAGCGGGGGAGGCGATACGCAGTATTTT. Protein: CASRTSGGGDTQYF.

The chain combines TRBV5-6 with TRBJ2-5, with TRBD2 matching 11 bases. J lost 5 bases, V lost 0 bases, and 3 bases had no gene match. The CDR3 runs 15 residues. The germline V gene has CDR1 SGHDT and CDR2 YYEEEE. CDR3 in amino acids: CASSLELAGAETQYF. In DNA form, the CDR3 reads TGTGCCAGCAGCTTGGAACTAGCGGGAGCGGAGACCCAGTACTTC.

As for this clone: This sample includes further DNA sequences coding for the same CDR3. This chain uses TRBV20-1 with TRBJ2-6; no clear D. The V and J ends lost 4 bases and 4 bases respectively, with 2 bases between them. The length of the CDR3 is 11 residues. In germline, CDR1 is DFQATT, CDR2 SNEGSKA (reference sequence). This CDR3 is CSATGANVLTF. CDR3 bases: TGCAGTGCTACAGGGGCCAACGTCCTGACTTTC.

This rearrangement joins TRBV5-1 to TRBJ2-3; D perhaps matches TRBD1 (6 bases). Deletions cut 5 bases from V and 6 bases from J, with 16 bases between. CDR1 and CDR2 from the germline V gene are SGHRS and YFSETQ. The CDR3 runs to 14 residues. The CDR3 here is CASRLQGEWDTQYF. The DNA for the CDR3 is TGCGCCAGCAGGTTACAGGGAGAGTGGGATACGCAGTATTTT. Together with reference TRBV5-1 and TRBJ2-3, the CDR3 gives the full variable domain: KAGVTQTPRYLIKTRGQQVTLSCSPISGHRSVSWYQQTPGQGLQFLFEYFSETQRNKGNFPGRFSGRQFSNSRSEMNVSTLELGDSALYLCASRLQGEWDTQYFGPGTRLTVL.

The chain carries TRBV28 and TRBJ1-1, with D possibly being TRBD1 (5 bases). Trimming stripped 9 bases from V and 7 bases from J, with 27 bases between. The CDR3 is 16 residues long. Germline lookup yields CDR1 MDHEN and CDR2 SYDVKM. The DNA for the CDR3 is TGTGCCAGTTCCTCTAGGGGATCGCGCCGTTTCGGTGAAGCTTTCTTT. It codes for CASSSRGSRRFGEAFF.

The rearrangement uses TRBV12-5 and TRBJ2-3; 8 bases agree with TRBD2. CDR3 length: 14 residues. CDR1 LGHNT and CDR2 FRNRAP come from the germline V gene. Losses at the gene ends were 7 bases for V and 6 bases for J; bases not matched to a gene: 9. In nucleotides, the CDR3 is TGTGCTAGTGCCCAGAGCGGGGGTGGGGATACGCAGTATTTT. This translates into CASAQSGGGDTQYF.

The gene calls are TRBV13 and TRBJ2-3; 7 nucleotides match TRBD2. The CDR3 is 13 amino acids. Germline V gene sequence: CDR1 PRHDT, CDR2 FYEKMQ (reference sequence). With V trimmed by 5 bases and J by 2 bases, 1 base remained unmatched. CDR3 DNA: TGTGCCAGCAGCCTAGCGGTCACAGATACGCAGTATTTT. Amino acids: CASSLAVTDTQYF. Full variable domain (rest looked up from reference TRBV13 and TRBJ2-3): AAGVIQSPRHLIKEKRETATLKCYPIPRHDTVYWYQQGPGQDPQFLISFYEKMQSDKGSIPDRFSAQQFSDYHSELNMSSLELGDSALYFCASSLAVTDTQYFGPGTRLTVL.

This chain links TRBV11-3 with TRBJ1-1; D call uncertain. Trimming stripped 1 base from V and 5 bases from J, with 8 bases between. The length of the CDR3 is 13 residues. The germline CDR1 and CDR2 sequences are SGHNT and YENEEA. The CDR3, as DNA: TGTGCCAGCAGCTTAGTTGAGGGTACTGAAGCTTTCTTT. Amino acids: CASSLVEGTEAFF.

The rearrangement joins TRBV4-1 to TRBJ1-6; perhaps TRBD1 as D (6 bases). Germline values: CDR1 MGHRA, CDR2 YSYEKL. The CDR3 contains 20 residues. V was clipped by 2 bases and J by 0 bases, with 20 bases between them. The CDR3 protein is CASSQFLTRDTSSYNSPLHF. In DNA form, the CDR3 reads TGCGCCAGCAGCCAATTCCTGACCCGGGACACGAGCTCCTATAATTCACCCCTCCACTTT.

There are a few counts of this clone. The chain joins TRBV10-3 to TRBJ1-6, with 8 bases matching TRBD1. Germline V gene sequence: CDR1 ENHRY, CDR2 SYGVKD. The CDR3 runs to 14 residues. Trimming took 6 bases from V and 6 from J; bases not matched to a gene: 4. The CDR3 DNA follows: TGTGCCATCAGCCTTGACAGGGGTAATTCACCCCTCCACTTT. Protein sequence: CAISLDRGNSPLHF.

The rearrangement links TRBV5-1 to TRBJ1-6, with a tentative D call TRBD1 (5 bases). Germline CDR1 SGHRS, CDR2 YFSETQ. V shed 0 bases and J shed 6 bases, with 7 bases lying between them. The CDR3 runs 14 residues. For the CDR3, the DNA is TGCGCCAGCAGCTTGGACAGGTTTAATTCACCCCTCCACTTT. It codes for CASSLDRFNSPLHF.

V and J are TRBV6-1 and TRBJ2-7, with D maybe TRBD2 (6 bases). The germline CDR1 and CDR2 sequences are MNHNS and SASEGT. V was shortened by 2 bases and J by 5 bases, with 22 bases between the two germline ends. This CDR3 contains 17 residues. In nucleotides, the CDR3 is TGTGCCAGCAGTGAAATCCCGGGAGAAAAAGTCCGAGACGAGCAGTACTTC. The encoded protein is CASSEIPGEKVRDEQYF.

This clone was picked up one time. The gene calls are TRBV6-6 and TRBJ2-7; D remains unclear. Germline-derived CDR1 and CDR2 are MNHNY and SVGAGI (reference sequence). The CDR3 totals 13 residues. Trimming removed 1 base from V and 5 bases from J, with 9 bases in between. The DNA of the CDR3 is TGTGCCAGCAGTTACTTGAATCTCGACGAGCAGTACTTC. Translating gives CASSYLNLDEQYF.

J is TRBJ2-5 and V is TRBV19; D is possibly TRBD2 (6 bases). The J call may be incorrect, as the DNA end agrees better with TRBJ2-7. Germline CDR1 reads LNHDA; CDR2 reads SQIVND (reference sequence). The CDR3 is 13 amino acids. The CDR3 is CASSLERGYEQYF. The CDR3 DNA follows: TGTGCCAGTAGTCTTGAACGGGGGTACGAGCAGTACTTC.

About this clone: Other DNA variants within this sample encode the same CDR3. This chain connects TRBV11-2 to TRBJ2-7; D ambiguous. Trimming removed 5 bases at V and 5 bases at J, with 16 bases between. Germline V gene data show CDR1 as SGHAT and CDR2 as FQNNGV. The CDR3 contains 14 residues. CDR3 DNA: TGTGCCAGCAGCCTAAATCGGGTCAGTGACGAGCAGTACTTC. It specifies CASSLNRVSDEQYF.